This T cell receptor (beta chain) was recorded in a study of blood T cells in healthy people across ages. Study-wide results and limits: Across the age range, TCR beta diversity per million T cells fell in a roughly linear way. Strong correlation linked observed beta diversity and percent naive T cells.

Each sample used at least 6.5 million PBMCs. A remark on this clonotype: As yet, its antigen is unknown.

With 7 bases clipped from V and 3 bases from J, the junction kept 9 bases outside the gene matches. Germline V gives CDR1 SGHKS, CDR2 YYEKEE (reference sequence). CDR3 length equals 14 residues. A J-beta primer mix and a sample-barcoded 5' primer were used in a second PCR of about 6 to 12 cycles. Each cDNA molecule was tagged by a template-switch adaptor with 12 random nucleotides. Using its own MiXCR run on the 5' RACE reads, TCRdb lists one record per CDR3 protein. The repertoire consists of 1.5 million to 2 million distinct CDR3 sequences, with 30% to 35% occurring once and the leading ten covering approximately 10%.

The rearrangement links TRBV5-5 to TRBJ1-2, with 7 positions matching TRBD1. Input material: blood. This TCR derives from a woman aged 25 to 39 in good health. CDR3 amino acids: CASHNPGTDYGYTF. The CDR3 DNA follows: TGTGCCAGCCACAACCCCGGGACAGACTATGGCTACACCTTC.